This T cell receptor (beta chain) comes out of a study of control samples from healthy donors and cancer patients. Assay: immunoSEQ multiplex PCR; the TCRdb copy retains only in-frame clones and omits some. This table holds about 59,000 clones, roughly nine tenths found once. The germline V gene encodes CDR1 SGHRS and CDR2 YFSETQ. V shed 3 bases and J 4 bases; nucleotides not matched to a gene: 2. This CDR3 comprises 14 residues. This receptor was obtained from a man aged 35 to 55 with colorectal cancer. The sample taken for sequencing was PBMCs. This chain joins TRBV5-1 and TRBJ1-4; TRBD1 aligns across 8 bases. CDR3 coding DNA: TGCGCCAGCAGCTATGGACAGGGTAATGAAAAACTGTTTTTT. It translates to CASSYGQGNEKLFF.